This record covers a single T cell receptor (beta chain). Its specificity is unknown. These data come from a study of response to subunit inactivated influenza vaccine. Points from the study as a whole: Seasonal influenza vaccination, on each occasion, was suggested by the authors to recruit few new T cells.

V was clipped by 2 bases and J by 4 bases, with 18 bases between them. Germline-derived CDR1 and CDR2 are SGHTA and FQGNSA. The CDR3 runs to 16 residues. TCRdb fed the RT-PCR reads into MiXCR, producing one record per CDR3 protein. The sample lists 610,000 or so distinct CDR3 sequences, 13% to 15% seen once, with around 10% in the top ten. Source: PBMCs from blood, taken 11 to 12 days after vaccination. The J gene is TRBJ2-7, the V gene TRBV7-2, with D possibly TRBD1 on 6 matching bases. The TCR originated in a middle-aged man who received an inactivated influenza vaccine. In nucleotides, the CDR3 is TGTGCCAGCAGCTTAATTGGGACAAGGGGAATGTACGAGCAGTACTTC. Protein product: CASSLIGTRGMYEQYF.